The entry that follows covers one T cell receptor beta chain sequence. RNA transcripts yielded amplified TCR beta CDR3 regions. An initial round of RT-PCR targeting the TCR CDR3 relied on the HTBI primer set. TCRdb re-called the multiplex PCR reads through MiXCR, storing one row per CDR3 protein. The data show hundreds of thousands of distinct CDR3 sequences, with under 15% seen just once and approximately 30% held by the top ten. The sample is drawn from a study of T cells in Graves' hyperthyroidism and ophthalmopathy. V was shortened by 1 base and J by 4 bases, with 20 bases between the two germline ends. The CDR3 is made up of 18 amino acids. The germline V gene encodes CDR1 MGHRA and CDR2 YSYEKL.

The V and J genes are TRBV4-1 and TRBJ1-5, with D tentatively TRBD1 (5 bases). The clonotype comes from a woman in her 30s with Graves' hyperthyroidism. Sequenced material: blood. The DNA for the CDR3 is TGCGCCAGCAGCCAAGTGGCGGGTATGGGGGGGGTAAATCAGCCCCAGCATTTT. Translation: CASSQVAGMGGVNQPQHF.